The clone carrying this T cell receptor (beta chain) was counted once. Its antigen is unidentified. Time point defined: week 35, safety follow-up. A single vaccine dose contained 300 ug of mutant IDH1 20-mer peptide, and topical imiquimod was used with it. The assay was immunoSEQ multiplex PCR, and TCRdb's table has in-frame clones only and misses some. The sample holds some 70,000 clones, 80% to 85% seen once. The data derive from a study of a mutant IDH1 vaccine in newly diagnosed glioma. Study overall: Visit V12 was at week 35; visit V13 was at week 47.

Study-wide findings and caveats: There seemed to be no relation between pseudoprogression and changes in top peripheral T cell clonotypes.

The TCR originated in a young man with glioma. Specimen: PBMCs, collected from a glioma patient whose treatment included an IDH1 peptide vaccine.

The CDR3 region has the DNA TGTGCCAGCAGCCCCGGGACAGAATACGAGCAGTACTTC. This codes for CASSPGTEYEQYF. This chain joins TRBV7-9 and TRBJ2-7, with 7 nucleotides matching TRBD1. CDR1 and CDR2 from the germline V gene are SEHNR and FQNEAQ (reference sequence). This CDR3 has 13 residues. The J segment lost 4 bases and the V segment lost 5 bases, leaving 5 bases of the junction unmatched. The whole variable domain, remainder taken from reference TRBV7-9 and TRBJ2-7, is DTGVSQNPRHKITKRGQNVTFRCDPISEHNRLYWYRQTLGQGPEFLTYFQNEAQLEKSRLLSDRFSAERPKGSFSTLEIQRTEQGDSAMYLCASSPGTEYEQYFGPGTRLTVT.